The entry that follows covers one TCR beta chain sequence. Its antigen is still unknown. The protocol was immunoSEQ multiplex PCR, while the TCRdb copy is restricted to in-frame clones and leaves out a portion. The data show about 90,000 clones, 85% to 95% seen once. This sample stems from a study of PD-L1 blockade in urothelial cancer. Study-wide background: Males with urothelial cancer arising in the bladder constituted most of the 29 patients. From 0 to 3 prior chemotherapy regimens had been given to the patients.

The CDR3 runs 14 residues. With 0 bases removed from V and 4 bases from J, the gap between germline ends came to 7 bases. Germline-derived CDR1 and CDR2 are SGHNT and YYREEE (reference sequence). Each patient presented with locally advanced or metastatic urothelial carcinoma. Study-wide results and caveats: It was durable-benefit patients whose tumor-associated blood clones expanded more at 3 weeks.

The clonotype originates from a man between 60 and 75 years old with urothelial cancer. The chain carries TRBV5-4 and TRBJ1-4; D is ambiguous. The sequencing here drew on PBMCs, taken around atezolizumab (anti-PD-L1) treatment. The CDR3, as DNA: TGTGCCAGCAGCTTGGCCGGACTTAATGAAAAACTGTTTTTT. It translates to CASSLAGLNEKLFF.